Listed below are T cell receptor beta chains from one sample, sequenced in a study of cytomegalovirus exposure and HLA in healthy donors. Generated by immunoSEQ multiplex PCR, the TCRdb table keeps only in-frame clones and is missing some. The top ten clones hold roughly 1.8% of a sample with some 70,000 clones, around 89% of them seen once. Sequenced sample: PBMCs. The receptors shown here come from a woman between 18 and 30 years old in good health and CMV-seronegative. Both conserved end residues are part of each CDR3. The D gene is left open where the match is weak. Not every row has a clone size; where given, it reads once, few, many or a size class.

d_gene: TRBD2; abundance: .; j_gene: TRBJ2-6; v_gene: TRBV4-1; CDR3aa: CASSRTSAGANVLTF; CDR3nt: TGCGCCAGCAGCCGGACTAGCGCTGGGGCCAACGTCCTGACTTTC
d_gene: TRBD1; abundance: .; j_gene: TRBJ1-2; v_gene: TRBV19; CDR3aa: CASSKRPGQGLHGYTF; CDR3nt: TGTGCCAGTAGTAAGAGACCGGGACAGGGTTTGCATGGCTACACCTTC
d_gene: .; abundance: .; j_gene: TRBJ2-7; v_gene: TRBV27; CDR3aa: CASRQDGYF; CDR3nt: TGTGCCAGCAGACAGGACGGGTACTTC
d_gene: .; abundance: .; j_gene: TRBJ1-1; v_gene: TRBV6-5; CDR3aa: CASSYMGGAFF; CDR3nt: TGTGCCAGCAGTTACATGGGGGGAGCTTTCTTT
d_gene: TRBD2; abundance: .; j_gene: TRBJ2-3; v_gene: TRBV4-2; CDR3aa: CASARGGPISTDTQYF; CDR3nt: TGTGCCAGCGCCCGGGGAGGGCCTATTAGCACAGATACGCAGTATTTT
d_gene: .; abundance: once; j_gene: TRBJ2-5; v_gene: TRBV6-1; CDR3aa: CASSGLHTSAQETQYF; CDR3nt: TGTGCCAGCAGTGGACTGCATACCTCCGCCCAAGAGACCCAGTACTTC
d_gene: .; abundance: .; j_gene: TRBJ1-5; v_gene: TRBV27; CDR3aa: CASSLDGARVGQPQHF; CDR3nt: TGTGCCAGCAGTTTAGATGGTGCCAGGGTCGGGCAGCCCCAGCATTTT
d_gene: .; abundance: .; j_gene: TRBJ2-2; v_gene: TRBV9; CDR3aa: CASSSQGGTGELFF; CDR3nt: TGTGCCAGCAGTTCACAGGGGGGGACCGGGGAGCTGTTTTTT
d_gene: .; abundance: once; j_gene: TRBJ1-2; v_gene: TRBV7-2; CDR3aa: CASSLRPTYGYTF; CDR3nt: TGTGCCAGCAGCTTACGCCCTACCTATGGCTACACCTTC
d_gene: .; abundance: .; j_gene: TRBJ1-2; v_gene: TRBV2; CDR3aa: CASTNTWGGYTF; CDR3nt: TGTGCCAGCACTAACACCTGGGGCGGCTACACCTTC